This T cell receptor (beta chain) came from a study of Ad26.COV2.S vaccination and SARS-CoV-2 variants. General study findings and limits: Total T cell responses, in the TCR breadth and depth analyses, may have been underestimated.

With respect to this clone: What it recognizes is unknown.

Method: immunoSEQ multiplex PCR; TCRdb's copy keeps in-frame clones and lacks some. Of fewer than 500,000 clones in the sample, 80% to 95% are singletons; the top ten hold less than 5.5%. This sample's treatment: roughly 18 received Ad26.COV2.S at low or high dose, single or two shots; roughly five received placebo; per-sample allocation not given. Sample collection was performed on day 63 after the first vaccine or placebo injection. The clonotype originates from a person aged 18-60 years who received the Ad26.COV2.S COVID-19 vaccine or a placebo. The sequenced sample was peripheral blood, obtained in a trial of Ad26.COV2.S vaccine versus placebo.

CDR3 loop: CATSDPTGPTNEKLFF. CDR3 DNA: TGTGCCACCAGTGACCCCACCGGGCCAACTAATGAAAAACTGTTTTTT. This chain uses TRBV24-1 with TRBJ1-4; no clear D. Germline V gene lookup returns CDR1 KGHDR and CDR2 SFDVKD. CDR3 length equals 16 residues. The V and J ends lost 4 bases and 0 bases respectively, with 11 bases between them.